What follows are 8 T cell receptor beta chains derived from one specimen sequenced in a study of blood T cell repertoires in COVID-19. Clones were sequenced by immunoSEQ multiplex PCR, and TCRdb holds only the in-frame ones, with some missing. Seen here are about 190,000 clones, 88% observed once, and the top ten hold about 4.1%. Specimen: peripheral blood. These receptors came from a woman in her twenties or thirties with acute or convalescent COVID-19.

Here the CDR3 DNA reads TGTGCCAGCAGTTTTAGGGGGCGAACAGATACGCAGTATTTT. It codes for CASSFRGRTDTQYF. This chain links TRBV28 with TRBJ2-3; 7 bases map to TRBD1. This CDR3 is 14 amino acids long. After removal of 3 bases from V and 3 bases from J, the junction contained 3 bases not matched to a gene. Germline V gives CDR1 MDHEN, CDR2 SYDVKM.

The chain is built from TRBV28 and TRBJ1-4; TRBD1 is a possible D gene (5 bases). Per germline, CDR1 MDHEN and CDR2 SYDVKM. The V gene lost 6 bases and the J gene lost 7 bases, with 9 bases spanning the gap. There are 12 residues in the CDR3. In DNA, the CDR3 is TGTGCCAGCAGAGGAGGGGTTGAAAAACTGTTTTTT. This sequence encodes CASRGGVEKLFF.

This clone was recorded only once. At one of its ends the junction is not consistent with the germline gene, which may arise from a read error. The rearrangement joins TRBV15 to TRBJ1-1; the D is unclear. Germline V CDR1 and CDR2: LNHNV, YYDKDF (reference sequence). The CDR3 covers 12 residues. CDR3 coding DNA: TGTGCCACCAGCAGAGTATCCTCGCGGGTCGAGTTT. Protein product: CATSRVSSRVEF.

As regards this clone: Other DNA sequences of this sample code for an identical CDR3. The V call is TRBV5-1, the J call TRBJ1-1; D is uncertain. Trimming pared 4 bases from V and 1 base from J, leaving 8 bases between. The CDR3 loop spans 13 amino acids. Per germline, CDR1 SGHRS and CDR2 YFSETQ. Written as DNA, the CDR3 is TGCGCCAGCAGCAGAGACACGAACACTGAAGCTTTCTTT. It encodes CASSRDTNTEAFF.

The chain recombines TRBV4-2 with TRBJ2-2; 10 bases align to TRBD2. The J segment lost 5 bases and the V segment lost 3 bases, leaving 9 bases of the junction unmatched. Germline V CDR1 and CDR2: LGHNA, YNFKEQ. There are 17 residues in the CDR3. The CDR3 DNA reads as TGTGCCAGCAGCCAGCGCCCTAGCGGGAGAGGTACCGGGGAGCTGTTTTTT. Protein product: CASSQRPSGRGTGELFF.

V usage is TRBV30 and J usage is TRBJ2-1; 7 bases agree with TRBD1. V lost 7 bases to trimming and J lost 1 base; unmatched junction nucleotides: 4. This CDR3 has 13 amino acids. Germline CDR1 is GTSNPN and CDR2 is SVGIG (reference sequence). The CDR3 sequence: CALYRGSYNEQFF. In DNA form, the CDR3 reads TGTGCCTTATACAGGGGATCCTACAATGAGCAGTTCTTC.

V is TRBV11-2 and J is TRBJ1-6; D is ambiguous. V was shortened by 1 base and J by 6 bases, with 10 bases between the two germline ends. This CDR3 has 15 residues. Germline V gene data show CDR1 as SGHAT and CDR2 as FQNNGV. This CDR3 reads CASSLVGFFNSPLHF. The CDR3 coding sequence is TGTGCCAGCAGCTTAGTCGGTTTCTTTAATTCACCCCTCCACTTT.

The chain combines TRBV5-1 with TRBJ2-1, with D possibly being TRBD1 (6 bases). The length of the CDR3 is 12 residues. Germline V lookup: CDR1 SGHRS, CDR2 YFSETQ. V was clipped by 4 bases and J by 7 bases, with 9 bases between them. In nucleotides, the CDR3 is TGCGCCAGCAGCAGGACAGTTAATGAGCAGTTCTTC. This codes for CASSRTVNEQFF.